Described below is a single T cell receptor beta chain sequence and its context. Its antigen is undetermined. Next came a second PCR, run for about 6 to 12 cycles, which used a sample-barcoded 5' primer along with a J-beta primer mix. TCRdb reanalysed the 5' RACE reads using MiXCR and keeps one entry per CDR3 protein. The sample lists about 570,000 distinct CDR3 sequences, 25% to 30% occurring once. Germline V lookup: CDR1 DFQATT, CDR2 SNEGSKA (reference sequence). V lost 3 bases to trimming and J lost 8 bases; unmatched junction nucleotides: 11. This CDR3 spans 16 amino acids. This sample was taken from a study of blood T cells in healthy people across ages. Whole-study findings and limits: Per million T cells, TCR beta diversity dropped roughly linearly as age increased.

This TCR was recovered from a woman between 65 and 79 years old in good health. The sample was blood. The J gene is TRBJ2-1, the V gene TRBV20-1; 12 positions agree with TRBD2. The CDR3 here is CSARSGLAGGQDEQFF. The CDR3 DNA follows: TGCAGTGCTAGGTCCGGGCTAGCGGGGGGGCAGGATGAGCAGTTCTTC.